This TCR beta chain stems from a study of blood T cell repertoires in COVID-19 (TCRdb year 2020). A note on the overall study: Samples covering the acute and convalescent phases of COVID-19 were provided by collaborators in the United States, Italy and Spain. Samples were obtained from the ongoing ImmuneRACE study (first 160 participants) and from about 1,300 subjects provided by 6 global collaborators. The repertoires were made available in a free public database intended to serve as a resource for research on the immune response to SARS-CoV-2. Where available, HLA class I and class II types were taken from metadata supplied by the sample provider and were not determined by assay-based typing. The material from the prospective study consisted of cDNA or gDNA derived from T cells, B-cell-depleted T cells, or PBMCs. Nearly every sample came with metadata listing a de-identified subject ID, COVID-19 status, age in years and sex. The dataset comprised deeply sampled blood TCRbeta repertoires from subjects exposed to, actively infected with, or recovered from COVID-19.

The collaborating institutions used their own protocols to collect whole blood in K2EDTA tubes. For TCRbeta analysis, collaborators shipped samples as frozen whole blood, isolated PBMCs, or DNA extracted from either of those sample types. A distance of 14 bases separates the germline ends of V and J, which lose 6 bases and 3 bases respectively. From a lookup of the germline V gene, CDR1 and CDR2 are LGHNT and FRNRAP. From the cysteine up to the phenylalanine, the CDR3 has a length of 14 residues. Of all the DNA, just the CDR3 is kept, 42 bases in frame from base 1. This clone was recorded a few times. What this receptor recognizes is not known. Base quality data are lacking; no much larger clone is found one base away. TCRbeta CDR3 regions were amplified from genomic DNA using the immunoSEQ Assay, a bias-controlled multiplex PCR. Under the source paper's analysis protocol: The number of nucleated cells in each sample was estimated from the amplification of reference gene primers within the assay. To quantify the absolute abundance of each unique TCRbeta CDR3 rearrangement, sequence reads were collapsed and filtered. For each sample, productive Simpson clonality was calculated as the square root of Simpson's diversity index over productive rearrangements. TCRdb's version of the immuneACCESS table is confined to in-frame rearrangements and falls short of the full clone set. An unresolved V gene accounts for under half of the shortfall where checked; the remainder is of unknown origin. V and J calls and clone size are those listed in that table; D and trimming were worked out from the DNA. This sample holds around 100,000 clones; about 80% were observed only once. In total, the top ten clones hold roughly 24% of the sample.

The study at large found these results: The amount of clinical and demographic metadata varied by source and participant and was provided uncurated.

The rearrangement joined TRBV12-5 to TRBJ1-2; D gene: possibly TRBD1, on 6 matching bases. Source material: peripheral blood. This TCR was recovered from a human donor in a cohort sampled during active COVID-19. The nucleotides read TGTGCTAGTGGAAAAACAGGGCCCTACTATGGCTACACCTTC. It encodes CASGKTGPYYGYTF.